The T cell receptor (beta chain) described here comes from a study of shared clonotypes between healthy human individuals. Study outcomes and limitations: Memory subsets had estimated richness that was generally smaller than that of naive subsets. The low donor count limited represented genetic and exposure-history diversity.

The authors ran the assay at deep level. It was 150 to 200 ng DNA, 25,000 to 35,000 T cell genomes, that sorted-subset replicate PCRs used. TCRdb's copy holds only in-frame clones and misses some; the assay was immunoSEQ multiplex PCR. Of millions of clones listed, roughly 95% are singletons. The naive CD8 population came from CD45RO-negative cells selected for CCR7, without terminally differentiated effector memory CD45RA+ cells. On this clone itself: Its antigen is unknown. Other nucleotide sequences in the sample specify the same CDR3.

Per germline, CDR1 MNHEY and CDR2 SMNVEV (reference sequence). This CDR3 has 14 residues. Trimming removed 3 bases at V and 1 base at J, with 6 bases between. This sequence originates from a man aged 18 to 29 in good health. This chain uses TRBV27 with TRBJ2-2, with D maybe TRBD1 (6 bases). Material for sequencing was naive CD8+ T cells sorted from blood. DNA for the CDR3: TGTGCCAGCAGTTTGGGACAGAACACCGGGGAGCTGTTTTTT. It yields the protein CASSLGQNTGELFF.